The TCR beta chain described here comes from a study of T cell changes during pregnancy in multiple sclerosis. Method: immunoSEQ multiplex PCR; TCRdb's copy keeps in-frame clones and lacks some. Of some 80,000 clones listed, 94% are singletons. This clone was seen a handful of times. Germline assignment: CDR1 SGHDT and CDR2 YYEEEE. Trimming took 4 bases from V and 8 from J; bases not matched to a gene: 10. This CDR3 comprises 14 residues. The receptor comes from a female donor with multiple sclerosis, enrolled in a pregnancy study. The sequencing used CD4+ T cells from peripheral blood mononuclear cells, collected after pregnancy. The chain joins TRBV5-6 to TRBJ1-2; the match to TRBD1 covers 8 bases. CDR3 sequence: CASSAWDRPLGYTF. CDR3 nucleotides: TGTGCCAGCAGCGCCTGGGACAGGCCTCTGGGCTACACCTTC.